Listed below are T cell receptor beta chains from one sample, sequenced in a study of T cell repertoires in cytomegalovirus infection. TCRdb analysed the reads with MiXCR anew, one entry per CDR3 protein. The data contain under 600,000 distinct CDR3 sequences, about 17% of them singletons. What was sequenced was CD8+ T cells from PBMCs. The receptors originated from a human donor in good health (CMV status not recorded). Some clones in this sample may be carry-over from other donors' samples. Both conserved end residues are part of each CDR3. The order of the fields is V gene, J gene, D gene, clone size, CDR3 protein, CDR3 DNA. D genes are given only for firm matches. Size values are once, few and many counts, or a class for expanded clones, and some rows have none.

v_call: TRBV20-1
j_call: TRBJ1-2
d_call: TRBD1
clone_size: .
cdr3_aa: CSAFTGTGRLGYTF
cdr3_nt: TGCAGTGCTTTTACCGGGACAGGTCGTTTAGGCTACACCTTC

v_call: TRBV5-4
j_call: TRBJ2-5
d_call: .
clone_size: .
cdr3_aa: CASSLFRDNKETQYF
cdr3_nt: TGTGCCAGCAGCTTATTCCGGGACAATAAAGAGACCCAGTACTTC

v_call: TRBV27
j_call: TRBJ1-2
d_call: .
clone_size: .
cdr3_aa: CASSPPGGIYGYTF
cdr3_nt: TGTGCCAGCAGTCCCCCCGGAGGGATCTATGGCTACACCTTC

v_call: TRBV7-6
j_call: TRBJ2-7
d_call: .
clone_size: .
cdr3_aa: CASTQAGETYF
cdr3_nt: TGTGCCAGCACTCAAGCCGGCGAGACGTACTTC

v_call: TRBV6-5
j_call: TRBJ1-6
d_call: .
clone_size: .
cdr3_aa: CASSYSFFGLSPLHF
cdr3_nt: TGTGCCAGCAGTTACTCGTTTTTCGGCCTTTCACCCCTCCACTTT

v_call: TRBV28
j_call: TRBJ2-7
d_call: .
clone_size: few
cdr3_aa: CASSFPGKGWSEQYF
cdr3_nt: TGTGCCAGCAGTTTTCCCGGGAAGGGGTGGAGCGAGCAGTACTTC

v_call: TRBV28
j_call: TRBJ1-5
d_call: TRBD1
clone_size: few
cdr3_aa: CASSFGQGLNQPQHF
cdr3_nt: TGTGCCAGCAGTTTTGGACAGGGCCTAAATCAGCCCCAGCATTTT

v_call: TRBV15
j_call: TRBJ2-7
d_call: .
clone_size: .
cdr3_aa: CATSRGTGSYEQYF
cdr3_nt: TGTGCCACCAGCAGAGGTACAGGATCTTACGAGCAGTACTTC

v_call: TRBV19
j_call: TRBJ2-2
d_call: .
clone_size: few
cdr3_aa: CASSMASGPHTGELFF
cdr3_nt: TGTGCCAGTAGTATGGCTTCAGGGCCCCACACCGGGGAGCTGTTTTTT

v_call: TRBV7-6
j_call: TRBJ1-4
d_call: TRBD1
clone_size: many
cdr3_aa: CASSPDRGGEKLFF
cdr3_nt: TGTGCCAGCAGCCCAGACAGGGGAGGGGAAAAACTGTTTTTT